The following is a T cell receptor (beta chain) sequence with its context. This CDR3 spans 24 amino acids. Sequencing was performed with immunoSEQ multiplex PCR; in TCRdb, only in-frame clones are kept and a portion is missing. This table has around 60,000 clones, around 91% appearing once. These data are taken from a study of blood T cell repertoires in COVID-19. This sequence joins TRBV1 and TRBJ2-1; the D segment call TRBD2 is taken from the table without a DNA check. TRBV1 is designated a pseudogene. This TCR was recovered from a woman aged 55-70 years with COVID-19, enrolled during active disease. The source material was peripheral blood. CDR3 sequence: CTSSPPWSGVPEVTENSSYNEQFF. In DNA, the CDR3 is TGCACCAGCAGCCCTCCTTGGTCGGGAGTACCAGAGGTTACCGAAAACAGCTCCTACAATGAGCAGTTCTTC.